Following are 18 T cell receptor beta chains from one sample sequenced in a study of blood T cells in healthy people across ages. Primed by a sample-barcoded 5' primer and a J-beta primer mix, a second PCR proceeded for about 7 to 12 cycles. Each CDR3 protein is one row after TCRdb ran MiXCR on the 5' RACE reads. This table holds around 940,000 distinct CDR3 sequences, 45% to 60% found once. Material for sequencing was blood. Receptor source: an older woman in good health.

V gene TRBV21-1 combines with J gene TRBJ2-3. TRBV21-1 is a pseudogene. CDR3 length equals 15 residues. The CDR3: CASSKWVASTDTQYF. CDR3 in DNA: TGTGCCAGCAGCAAATGGGTAGCTAGCACAGATACGCAGTATTTT.

J is TRBJ2-3 and V is TRBV7-3; tentative D call: TRBD2 (5 bases). Germline lookup yields CDR1 SGHTA and CDR2 FQGTGA. This CDR3 is 15 amino acids long. Between the trimmed V and J ends, which lost 3 bases and 3 bases, there was a span of 13 bases. As DNA, the CDR3 is TGTGCCAGCAGCTTCCAGAGGGTCGGTACAGATACGCAGTATTTT. Protein product: CASSFQRVGTDTQYF.

V is TRBV5-1 and J is TRBJ2-7; 10 nucleotides line up with TRBD2. The trim removed 3 bases at V and 5 bases at J, leaving 8 bases unmatched. The CDR3 totals 15 residues. The V gene's germline CDR1 is SGHRS and CDR2 YFSETQ. CDR3 bases: TGCGCCAGCAGCTCAGCGGGAGGGCCTTCCCACGAGCAGTACTTC. It yields the protein CASSSAGGPSHEQYF.

The chain recombines TRBV7-2 with TRBJ2-7; D unresolved. The tail of the sequence fits TRBJ2-5 better, so the J call may be wrong. Germline V lookup: CDR1 SGHTA, CDR2 FQGNSA. This CDR3 spans 13 amino acids. The CDR3 is CASSWAKGETQYF. The CDR3 DNA reads TGTGCCAGCAGCTGGGCCAAAGGGGAGACCCAGTACTTC.

Details on this clonotype: At one boundary the junction diverges from the germline segment, which might be a read error. The chain carries TRBV10-3 and TRBJ1-5, with a possible D match to TRBD1 (5 bases). CDR3 length: 15 amino acids. The V gene's germline CDR1 is ENHRY and CDR2 SYGVKD. The CDR3, as DNA: TGTGCCGTCAGTGACCCAGGGAAGGTCAATCAGCCCCAGCATTTT. It specifies CAVSDPGKVNQPQHF.

The gene calls are TRBV4-3 and TRBJ2-1; possible D gene TRBD1, 5 bases. V was clipped by 3 bases and J by 8 bases, with 14 bases between them. CDR3 length: 14 amino acids. Looked up from germline, CDR1 is LGHNA and CDR2 is YSLEER. In DNA, the CDR3 is TGCGCCAGCAGCCAGGTGGGCAGGGTTCATGAGCAGTTCTTC. Protein sequence: CASSQVGRVHEQFF.

The chain's CDR3 is CASSEFGTGGLYEQYF. DNA of the CDR3: TGCGCCAGCAGCGAATTCGGGACAGGGGGCTTATACGAGCAGTACTTC. The chain is built from TRBV5-1 and TRBJ2-7; 12 positions agree with TRBD1. J lost 4 bases, V lost 4 bases, and 9 bases had no gene match. CDR3 size: 16 residues. The germline gives CDR1 SGHRS, CDR2 YFSETQ.

This clonotype was seen a few times. J is TRBJ2-3 and V is TRBV10-1; maybe TRBD2 (5 bases). The germline V gene has CDR1 WNHNN and CDR2 SYGVQD (reference sequence). CDR3 length equals 15 residues. Between the trimmed V and J ends, which lost 3 bases and 2 bases, there was a span of 12 bases. CDR3 DNA sequence: TGCGCCAGCAGTGACGCTAGCCGGGACACAGATACGCAGTATTTT. It translates to CASSDASRDTDTQYF.

This clonotype occurred a few times. J is TRBJ1-4 and V is TRBV4-3; D gene unclear. The CDR3 sequence is 16 residues long. Trimming left V 0 bases short and J 7 bases short, with 15 bases between. Germline loops: CDR1 LGHNA, CDR2 YSLEER. CDR3 coding DNA: TGCGCCAGCAGCCAAGATTTTGGGATTTTTGGTGAAAAACTGTTTTTT. The encoded protein is CASSQDFGIFGEKLFF.

This clonotype was counted a few times. The CDR3 DNA reads TGTGCCAGCAGCGGGTTCAACAGAGAACAAGAGACCCAGTACTTC. It specifies CASSGFNREQETQYF. V gene TRBV7-9 combines with J gene TRBJ2-5; the D is unclear. The V gene lost 5 bases and the J gene lost 2 bases, with 15 bases spanning the gap. Germline V gene data show CDR1 as SEHNR and CDR2 as FQNEAQ (reference sequence). The CDR3 runs to 15 residues.

The chain uses TRBV2 and TRBJ2-7; 9 positions match TRBD1. Germline trimming cut 6 bases from V and 1 base from J; bases unmatched to any gene: 7. The CDR3 has 15 amino acids. The germline V gene has CDR1 SNHLY and CDR2 FYNNEI. The CDR3 region is CASRARTGVSYEQYF. CDR3 sequence (DNA): TGTGCCAGCAGGGCCCGGACAGGGGTATCCTACGAGCAGTACTTC.

The chain couples TRBV28 to TRBJ2-7, with 14 bases lining up with TRBD2. The V segment lost 3 bases and the J segment 7 bases; nucleotides outside the gene matches: 8. This CDR3 contains 16 residues. Germline CDR1 is MDHEN and CDR2 is SYDVKM. This CDR3 reads CASSFLGTSGSWEQYF. The DNA for the CDR3 is TGTGCCAGCAGTTTCCTGGGGACTAGCGGGAGTTGGGAGCAGTACTTC. The full variable domain, its missing parts supplied by reference TRBV28 and TRBJ2-7, is DVKVTQSSRYLVKRTGEKVFLECVQDMDHENMFWYRQDPGLGLRLIYFSYDVKMKEKGDIPEGYSVSREKKERFSLILESASTNQTSMYLCASSFLGTSGSWEQYFGPGTRLTVT.

The rearrangement uses TRBV7-8 and TRBJ2-5, with TRBD2 matching over 9 bases. Germline CDR1 reads SGHVS; CDR2 reads FQNEAQ. The J segment lost 0 bases and the V segment lost 4 bases, leaving 6 bases of the junction unmatched. The CDR3 extends over 16 amino acids. Here the CDR3 DNA reads TGTGCCAGCAGCTCCCTAGCGGGGACCTACCAAGAGACCCAGTACTTC. Its protein product is CASSSLAGTYQETQYF.

The chain joins TRBV5-1 to TRBJ1-2, with D possibly matching TRBD1 (5 bases). This CDR3 spans 16 amino acids. Germline CDR1 reads SGHRS; CDR2 reads YFSETQ. Between the trimmed V and J ends, which lost 4 bases and 5 bases, there was a span of 21 bases. The CDR3, as DNA: TGCGCCAGCAGCCCCCGGGGTGGCTCGGGGGTATATGGCTACACCTTC. Its protein is CASSPRGGSGVYGYTF.

The chain couples TRBV28 to TRBJ2-7, with TRBD1 as a possible D gene (5 bases). This CDR3 region has 14 residues. V was shortened by 4 bases and J by 0 bases, with 10 bases between the two germline ends. Germline lookup yields CDR1 MDHEN and CDR2 SYDVKM. As DNA, the CDR3 is TGTGCCAGCAGTTCCCAGACAGCCTCCTACGAGCAGTACTTC. This gives the protein CASSSQTASYEQYF.

V and J are TRBV25-1 and TRBJ2-7, with D unclear. This CDR3 has 12 residues. V was shortened by 1 base and J by 2 bases, with 3 bases between the two germline ends. From germline, CDR1 is MGHDK and CDR2 SYGVNS. The CDR3 reads CASSELTYEQYF. The CDR3 bases are TGTGCCAGCAGTGAATTAACCTACGAGCAGTACTTC.

The chain couples TRBV20-1 to TRBJ2-6; TRBD2 agrees at 9 bases. J lost 0 bases, V lost 1 base, and 4 bases had no gene match. Germline V lookup: CDR1 DFQATT, CDR2 SNEGSKA (reference sequence). The CDR3 length is 17 residues. This CDR3 is CSARGLADVSGANVLTF. The CDR3 coding sequence is TGCAGTGCTAGAGGACTAGCGGATGTCTCTGGGGCCAACGTCCTGACTTTC.

This clonotype has only one observation. V is TRBV9 and J is TRBJ1-3; D gene uncertain. This CDR3 region has 15 residues. V was trimmed by 4 bases and J by 4 bases, leaving 15 bases between them. Germline V gene lookup returns CDR1 SGDLS and CDR2 YYNGEE. CDR3 nucleotide sequence: TGTGCCAGCAGCCGTCTAGAGGGAGGAGGAAACACCATATATTTT. As protein: CASSRLEGGGNTIYF.